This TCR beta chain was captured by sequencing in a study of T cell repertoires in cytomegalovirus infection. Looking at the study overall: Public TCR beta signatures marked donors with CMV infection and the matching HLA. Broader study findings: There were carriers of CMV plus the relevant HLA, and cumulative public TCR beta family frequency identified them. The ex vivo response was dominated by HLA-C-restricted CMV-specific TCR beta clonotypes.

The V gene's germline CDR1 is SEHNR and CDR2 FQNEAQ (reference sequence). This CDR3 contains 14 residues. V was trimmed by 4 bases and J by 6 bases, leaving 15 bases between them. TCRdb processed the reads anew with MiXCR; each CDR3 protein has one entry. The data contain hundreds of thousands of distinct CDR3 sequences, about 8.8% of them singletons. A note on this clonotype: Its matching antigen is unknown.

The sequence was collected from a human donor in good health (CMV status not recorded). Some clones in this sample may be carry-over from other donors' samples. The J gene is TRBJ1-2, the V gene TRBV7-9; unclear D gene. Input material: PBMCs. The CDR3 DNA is TGTGCCAGCAGCTATCCTGGTACGGAAGATGGCTACACCTTC. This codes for CASSYPGTEDGYTF.